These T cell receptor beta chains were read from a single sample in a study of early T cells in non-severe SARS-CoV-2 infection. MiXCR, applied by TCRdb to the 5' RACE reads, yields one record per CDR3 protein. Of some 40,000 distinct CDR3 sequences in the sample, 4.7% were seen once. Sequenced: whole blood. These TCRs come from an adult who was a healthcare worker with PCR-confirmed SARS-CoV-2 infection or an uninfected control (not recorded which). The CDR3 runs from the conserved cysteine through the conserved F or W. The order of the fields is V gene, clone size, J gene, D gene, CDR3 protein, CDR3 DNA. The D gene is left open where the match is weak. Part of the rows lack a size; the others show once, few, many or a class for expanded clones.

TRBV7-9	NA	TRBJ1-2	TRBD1	CASSTFGQAGGYTF	TGTGCCAGCAGCACATTTGGACAGGCCGGCGGCTACACCTTC
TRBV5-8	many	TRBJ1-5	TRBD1	CASSPEGALSQPQHF	TGTGCCAGCAGCCCAGAGGGGGCGCTCAGTCAGCCCCAGCATTTT
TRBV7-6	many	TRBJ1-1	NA	CASSSAQGAAEAFF	TGTGCCAGCAGCTCGGCCCAGGGTGCTGCTGAAGCTTTCTTT
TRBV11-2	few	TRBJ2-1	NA	CASSFFQGQVNEQFF	TGTGCCAGCAGCTTCTTCCAGGGACAAGTCAATGAGCAGTTCTTC
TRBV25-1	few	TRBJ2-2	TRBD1	CASTLTGGTGELFF	TGTGCCAGCACCCTTACAGGGGGCACCGGGGAGCTGTTTTTT
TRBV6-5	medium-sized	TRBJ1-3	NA	CASSLLNGNTIYF	TGTGCCAGCAGTCTCTTGAATGGAAACACCATATATTTT
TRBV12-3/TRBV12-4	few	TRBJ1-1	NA	CASSFSGGLTEAFF	TGTGCCAGCAGTTTTTCGGGGGGTCTCACTGAAGCTTTCTTT
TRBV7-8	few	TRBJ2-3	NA	CASRVTRTADTQYF	TGTGCCAGCAGAGTGACGAGGACCGCAGATACGCAGTATTTT
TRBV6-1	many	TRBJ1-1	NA	CASSEVGGGHTEAFF	TGTGCCAGCAGTGAAGTGGGAGGAGGGCACACTGAAGCTTTCTTT
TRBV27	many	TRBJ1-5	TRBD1	CATRDSLNQPQHF	TGTGCCACCAGGGACAGCCTTAATCAGCCCCAGCATTTT
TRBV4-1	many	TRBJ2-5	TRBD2	CASSQGSPGTSTETQYF	TGCGCCAGCAGCCAAGGTAGTCCCGGGACTAGCACAGAGACCCAGTACTTC
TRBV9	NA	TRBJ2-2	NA	CASSVGTGELFF	TGTGCCAGCAGCGTCGGGACCGGGGAGCTGTTTTTT
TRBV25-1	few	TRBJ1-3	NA	CASSSTRTPSGNTIYF	TGTGCCAGCAGTTCTACTAGGACACCCTCTGGAAACACCATATATTTT